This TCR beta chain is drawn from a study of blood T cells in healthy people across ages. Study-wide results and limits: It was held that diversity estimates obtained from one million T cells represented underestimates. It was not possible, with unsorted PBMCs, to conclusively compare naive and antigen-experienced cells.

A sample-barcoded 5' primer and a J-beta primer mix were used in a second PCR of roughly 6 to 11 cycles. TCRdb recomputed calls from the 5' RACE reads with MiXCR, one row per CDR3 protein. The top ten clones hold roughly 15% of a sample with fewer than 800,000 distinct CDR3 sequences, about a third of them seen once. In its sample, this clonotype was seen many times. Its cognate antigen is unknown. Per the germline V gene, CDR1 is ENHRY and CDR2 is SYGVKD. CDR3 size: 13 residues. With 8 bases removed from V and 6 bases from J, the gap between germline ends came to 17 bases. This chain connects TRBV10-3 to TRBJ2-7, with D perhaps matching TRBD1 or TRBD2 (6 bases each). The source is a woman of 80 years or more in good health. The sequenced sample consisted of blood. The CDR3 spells CAIGFVGGSEQYF. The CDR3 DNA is TGTGCCATCGGATTTGTGGGGGGCAGCGAGCAGTACTTC.